This TCR beta chain was recovered during a study of CD8 T cells in ankylosing spondylitis. Study-wide findings and caveats: The clones that were linked to disease were reported to be significantly enriched in matched synovial fluid samples from ankylosing spondylitis patients. Disease-associated clonotypes exhibited CD8+ identity and were relatively infrequent in peripheral blood. Made up of fewer than 10 highly homologous variants, a TCR beta motif appeared characteristic of ankylosing spondylitis blood.

This clonotype was seen only a few times. What it recognizes is unknown. Generation of TCR beta libraries employed quantitative 5'-RACE incorporating molecular barcodes. TCRdb independently ran MiXCR on the 5' RACE reads; one entry per CDR3 protein. The sample includes roughly 440,000 distinct CDR3 sequences, 15% to 20% seen only once; the top ten take approximately 1%. The V gene end was trimmed by 5 bases and the J gene end by 6 bases; junction bases not matched to a gene: 17. Germline-derived CDR1 and CDR2 are LGHDT and YNNKEL (reference sequence). This CDR3 comprises 18 residues. The chain carries TRBV3-1 and TRBJ2-3; 10 bases line up with TRBD2. This receptor was identified in a male donor with ankylosing spondylitis. The sequencing sample was made of blood, either unsorted or a sorted T cell fraction (not recorded which). The CDR3 DNA follows: TGTGCCAGCAGCAAGATCACTAGCGGGGTTTCAAAATACGATACGCAGTATTTT. This gives the protein CASSKITSGVSKYDTQYF.